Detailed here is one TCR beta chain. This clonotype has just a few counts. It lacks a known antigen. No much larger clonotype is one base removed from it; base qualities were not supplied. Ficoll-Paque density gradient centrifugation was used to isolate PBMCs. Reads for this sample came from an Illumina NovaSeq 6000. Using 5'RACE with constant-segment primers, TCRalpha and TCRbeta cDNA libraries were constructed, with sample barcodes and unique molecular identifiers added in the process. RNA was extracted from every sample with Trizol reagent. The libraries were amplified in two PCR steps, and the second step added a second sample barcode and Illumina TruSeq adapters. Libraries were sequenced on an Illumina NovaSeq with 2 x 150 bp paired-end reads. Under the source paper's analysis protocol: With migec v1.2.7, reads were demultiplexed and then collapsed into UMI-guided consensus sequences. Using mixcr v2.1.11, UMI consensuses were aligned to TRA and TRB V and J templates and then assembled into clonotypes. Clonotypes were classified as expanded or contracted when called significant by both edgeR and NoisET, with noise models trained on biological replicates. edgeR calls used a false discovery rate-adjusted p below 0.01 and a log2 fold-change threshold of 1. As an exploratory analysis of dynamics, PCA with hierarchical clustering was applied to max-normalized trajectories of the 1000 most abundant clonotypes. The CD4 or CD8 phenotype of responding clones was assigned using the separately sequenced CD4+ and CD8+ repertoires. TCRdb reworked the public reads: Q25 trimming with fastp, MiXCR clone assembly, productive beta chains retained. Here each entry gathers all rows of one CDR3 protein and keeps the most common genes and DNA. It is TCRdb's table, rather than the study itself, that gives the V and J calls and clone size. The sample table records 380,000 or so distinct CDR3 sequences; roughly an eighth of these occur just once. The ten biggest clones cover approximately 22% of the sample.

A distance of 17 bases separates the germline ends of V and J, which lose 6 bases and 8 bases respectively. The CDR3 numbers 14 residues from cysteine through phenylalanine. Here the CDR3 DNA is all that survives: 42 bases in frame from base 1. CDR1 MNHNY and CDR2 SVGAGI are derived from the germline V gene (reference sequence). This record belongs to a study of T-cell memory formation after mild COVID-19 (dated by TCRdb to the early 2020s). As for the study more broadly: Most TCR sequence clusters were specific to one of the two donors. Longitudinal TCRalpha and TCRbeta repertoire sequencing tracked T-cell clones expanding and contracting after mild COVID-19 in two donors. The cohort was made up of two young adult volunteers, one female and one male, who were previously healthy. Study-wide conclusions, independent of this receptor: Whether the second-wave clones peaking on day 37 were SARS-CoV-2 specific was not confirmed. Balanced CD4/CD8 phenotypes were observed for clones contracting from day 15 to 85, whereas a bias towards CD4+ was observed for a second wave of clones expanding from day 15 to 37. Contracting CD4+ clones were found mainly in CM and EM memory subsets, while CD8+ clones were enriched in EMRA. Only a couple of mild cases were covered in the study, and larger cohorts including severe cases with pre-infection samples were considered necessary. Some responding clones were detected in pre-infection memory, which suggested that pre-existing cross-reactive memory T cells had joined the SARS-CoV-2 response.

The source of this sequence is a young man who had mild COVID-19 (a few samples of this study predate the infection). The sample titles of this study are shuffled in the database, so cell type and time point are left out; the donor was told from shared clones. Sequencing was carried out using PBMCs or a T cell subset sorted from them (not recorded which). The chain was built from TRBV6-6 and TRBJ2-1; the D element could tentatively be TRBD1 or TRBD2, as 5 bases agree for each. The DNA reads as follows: TGTGCCAGCAGAGGTGACGGGGCTACGCATGAGCAGTTCTTC. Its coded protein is CASRGDGATHEQFF.